The entry below describes one T cell receptor (beta chain). Antigen unknown. This specimen comes from a study of PD-L1 blockade in urothelial cancer. Study-wide background: T cells were recovered from blood samples at a median of roughly 150,000. Whole-study findings and limits: Pretreatment blood TCR clonality under the median forecast improved survival.

Time point noted: peripheral blood 6 weeks after treatment start. Patients in the study were battling locally advanced or metastatic urothelial carcinoma. There were between 1 and 8 samples from each patient, taken pretreatment and on-treatment. Per germline, CDR1 KGHSH and CDR2 LQKENI. The CDR3 contains 14 residues. V dropped 0 bases and J dropped 4; count of bases not matched to a gene: 3. Sequenced by immunoSEQ multiplex PCR; TCRdb stores in-frame clones only, minus some. The table lists around 120,000 clones, around 89% of them singletons, with 1.5% to 2% in the top ten. This sequence was found in a man in his 60s with urothelial cancer. The sample consisted of PBMCs, taken around atezolizumab (anti-PD-L1) treatment. The chain joins TRBV18 to TRBJ2-7; 7 nucleotides line up with TRBD1. The CDR3 sequence: CASSPPAGGYEQYF. For the CDR3, the DNA is TGTGCCAGCTCACCACCGGCAGGGGGTTACGAGCAGTACTTC.